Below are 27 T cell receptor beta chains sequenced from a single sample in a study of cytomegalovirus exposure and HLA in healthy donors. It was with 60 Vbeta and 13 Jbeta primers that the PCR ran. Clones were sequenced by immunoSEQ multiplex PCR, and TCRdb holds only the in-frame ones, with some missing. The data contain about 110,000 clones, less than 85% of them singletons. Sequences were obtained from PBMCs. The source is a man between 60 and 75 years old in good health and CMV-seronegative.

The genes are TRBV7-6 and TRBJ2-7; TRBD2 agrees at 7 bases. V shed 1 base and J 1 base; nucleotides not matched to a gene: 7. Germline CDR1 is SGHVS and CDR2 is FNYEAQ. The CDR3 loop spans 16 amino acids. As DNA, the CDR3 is TGTGCCAGCAGCTTAGGGGGGGAGGGGACGTCCTACGAGCAGTACTTC. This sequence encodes CASSLGGEGTSYEQYF.

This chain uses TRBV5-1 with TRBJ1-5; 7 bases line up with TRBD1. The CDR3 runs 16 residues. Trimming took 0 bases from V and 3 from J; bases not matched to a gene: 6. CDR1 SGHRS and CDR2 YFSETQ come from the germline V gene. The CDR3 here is CASSLGVQGTNQPQHF. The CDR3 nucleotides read TGCGCCAGCAGCTTGGGAGTACAGGGGACCAATCAGCCCCAGCATTTT.

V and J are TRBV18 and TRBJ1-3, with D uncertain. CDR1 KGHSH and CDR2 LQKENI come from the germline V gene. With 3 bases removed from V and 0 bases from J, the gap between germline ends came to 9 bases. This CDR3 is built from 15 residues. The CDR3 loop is CASSPTTSSGNTIYF. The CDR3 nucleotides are TGTGCCAGCTCACCCACCACAAGCTCTGGAAACACCATATATTTT. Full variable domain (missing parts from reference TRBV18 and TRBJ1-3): NAGVMQNPRHLVRRRGQEARLRCSPMKGHSHVYWYRQLPEEGLKFMVYLQKENIIDESGMPKERFSAEFPKEGPSILRIQQVVRGDSAAYFCASSPTTSSGNTIYFGEGSWLTVV.

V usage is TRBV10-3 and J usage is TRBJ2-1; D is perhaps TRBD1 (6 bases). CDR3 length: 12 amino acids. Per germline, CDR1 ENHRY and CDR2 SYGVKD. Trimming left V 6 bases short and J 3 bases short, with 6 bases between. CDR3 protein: CAIRDSYNEQFF. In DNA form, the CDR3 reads TGTGCCATCAGGGACAGCTACAATGAGCAGTTCTTC.

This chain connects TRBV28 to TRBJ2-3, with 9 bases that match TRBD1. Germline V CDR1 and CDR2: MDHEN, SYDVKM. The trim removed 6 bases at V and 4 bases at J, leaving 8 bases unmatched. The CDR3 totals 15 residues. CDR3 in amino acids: CASSYRTGVSDTQYF. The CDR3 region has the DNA TGTGCCAGCAGCTACCGGACAGGGGTCTCAGATACGCAGTATTTT.

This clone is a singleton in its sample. For the CDR3, the DNA is TGTGCCAGTCACCAAACCGGACAGGGGGTGAGAGGCTACACCTTC. It yields the protein CASHQTGQGVRGYTF. The rearrangement joins TRBV19 to TRBJ1-2, with 10 positions matching TRBD1. The V gene's germline CDR1 is LNHDA and CDR2 SQIVND (reference sequence). The CDR3 runs 15 residues. Germline trimming cut 8 bases from V and 8 bases from J; bases unmatched to any gene: 14.

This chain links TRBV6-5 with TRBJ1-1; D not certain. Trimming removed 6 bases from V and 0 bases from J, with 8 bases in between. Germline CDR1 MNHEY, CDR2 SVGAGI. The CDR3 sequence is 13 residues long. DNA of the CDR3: TGTGCCAGCAGAAGCCACCTGAACACTGAAGCTTTCTTT. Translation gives CASRSHLNTEAFF.

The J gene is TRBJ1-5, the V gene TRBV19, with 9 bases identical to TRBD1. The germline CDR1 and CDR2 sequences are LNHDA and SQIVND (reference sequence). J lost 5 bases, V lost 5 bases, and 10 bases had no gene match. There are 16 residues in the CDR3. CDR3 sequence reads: CASSPWTGQGHQPQHF. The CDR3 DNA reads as TGTGCCAGTAGTCCTTGGACTGGACAGGGGCATCAGCCCCAGCATTTT.

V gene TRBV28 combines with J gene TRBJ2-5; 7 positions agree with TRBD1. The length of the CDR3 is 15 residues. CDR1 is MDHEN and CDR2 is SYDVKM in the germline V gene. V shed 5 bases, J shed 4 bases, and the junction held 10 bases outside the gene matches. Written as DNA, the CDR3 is TGTGCCAGCAGTCCTCCACAGGGGAAGGGAGAGACCCAGTACTTC. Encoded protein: CASSPPQGKGETQYF.

The CDR3 protein is CASSVGQGPVPYEQYF. The CDR3 region has the DNA TGTGCCAGCAGCGTAGGTCAGGGGCCGGTACCCTACGAGCAGTACTTC. The rearrangement uses TRBV9 and TRBJ2-7; tentatively, D is TRBD1 (6 bases). The germline CDR1 and CDR2 sequences are SGDLS and YYNGEE. CDR3 length equals 16 residues. Trimming shortened V by 0 bases and J by 2 bases, and 15 bases separated the two germline ends.

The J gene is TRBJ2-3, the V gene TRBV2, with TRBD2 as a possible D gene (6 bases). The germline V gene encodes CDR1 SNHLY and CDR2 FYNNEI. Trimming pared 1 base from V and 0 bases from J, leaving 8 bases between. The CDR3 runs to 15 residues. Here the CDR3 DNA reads TGTGCCAGCAGTGAAGGAGGGACTAGCACAGATACGCAGTATTTT. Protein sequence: CASSEGGTSTDTQYF.

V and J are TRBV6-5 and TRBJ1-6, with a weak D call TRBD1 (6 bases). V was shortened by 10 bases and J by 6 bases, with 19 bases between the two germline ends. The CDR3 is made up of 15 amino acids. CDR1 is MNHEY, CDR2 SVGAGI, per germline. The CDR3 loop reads CATTDSRVGNSPLHF. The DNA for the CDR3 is TGTGCCACTACGGACAGCCGCGTAGGTAATTCACCCCTCCACTTT.

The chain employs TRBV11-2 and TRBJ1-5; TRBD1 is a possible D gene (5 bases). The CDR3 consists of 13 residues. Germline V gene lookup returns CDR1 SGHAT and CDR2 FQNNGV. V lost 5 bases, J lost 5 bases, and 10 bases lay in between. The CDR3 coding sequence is TGTGCCAGCAGCCTGGGGGAGGATCAGCCCCAGCATTTT. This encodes CASSLGEDQPQHF.

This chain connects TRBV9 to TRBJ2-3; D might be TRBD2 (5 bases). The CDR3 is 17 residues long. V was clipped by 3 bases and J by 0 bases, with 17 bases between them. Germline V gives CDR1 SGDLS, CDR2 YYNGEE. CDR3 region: CASSALLGRTSTDTQYF. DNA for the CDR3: TGTGCCAGCAGCGCACTACTAGGCAGAACTAGCACAGATACGCAGTATTTT.

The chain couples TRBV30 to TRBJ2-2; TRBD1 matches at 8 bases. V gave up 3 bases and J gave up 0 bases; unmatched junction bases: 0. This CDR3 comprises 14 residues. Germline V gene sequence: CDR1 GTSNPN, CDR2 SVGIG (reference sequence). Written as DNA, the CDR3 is TGTGCCTGGAGACAGGGGGCGAACACCGGGGAGCTGTTTTTT. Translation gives CAWRQGANTGELFF.

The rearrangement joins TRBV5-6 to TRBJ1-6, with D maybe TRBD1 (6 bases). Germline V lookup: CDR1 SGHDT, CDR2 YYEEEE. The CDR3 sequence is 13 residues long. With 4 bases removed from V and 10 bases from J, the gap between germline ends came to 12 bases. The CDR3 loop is CASSIQGYSPLHF. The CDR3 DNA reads TGTGCCAGCAGCATACAGGGATACTCACCCCTCCACTTT.

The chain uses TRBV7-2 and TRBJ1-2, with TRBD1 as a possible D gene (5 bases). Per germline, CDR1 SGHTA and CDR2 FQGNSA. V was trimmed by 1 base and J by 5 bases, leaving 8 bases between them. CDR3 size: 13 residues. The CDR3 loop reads CASSLGQQYGYTF. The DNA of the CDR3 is TGTGCCAGCAGCTTAGGACAGCAGTATGGCTACACCTTC.

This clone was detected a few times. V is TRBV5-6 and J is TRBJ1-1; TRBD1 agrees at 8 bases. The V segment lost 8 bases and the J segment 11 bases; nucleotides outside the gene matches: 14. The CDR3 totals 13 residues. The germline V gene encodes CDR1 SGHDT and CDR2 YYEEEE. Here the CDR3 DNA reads TGTGCCAGTTTTCCTGGACAGGGAAAGACTGCTTTCTTT. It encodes CASFPGQGKTAFF.

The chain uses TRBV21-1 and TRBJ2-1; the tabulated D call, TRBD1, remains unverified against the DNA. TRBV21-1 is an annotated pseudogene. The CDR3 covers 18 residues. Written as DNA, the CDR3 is TGTGCCAGCAGGTCCGAGACAGACTTTTCTTCTTCCTACAATGAGCAGTTCTTC. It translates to CASRSETDFSSSYNEQFF.

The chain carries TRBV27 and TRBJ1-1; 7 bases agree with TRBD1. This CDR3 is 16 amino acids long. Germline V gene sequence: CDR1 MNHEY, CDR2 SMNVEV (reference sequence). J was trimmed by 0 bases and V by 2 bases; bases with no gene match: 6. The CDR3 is CASSLARGPMNTEAFF. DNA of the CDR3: TGTGCCAGCAGTTTAGCGAGGGGGCCCATGAACACTGAAGCTTTCTTT.

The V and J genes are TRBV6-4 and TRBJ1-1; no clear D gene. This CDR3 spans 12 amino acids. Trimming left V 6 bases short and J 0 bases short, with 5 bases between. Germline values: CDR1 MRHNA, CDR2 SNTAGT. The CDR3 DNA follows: TGTGCCAGCAGGTTTATGAACACTGAAGCTTTCTTT. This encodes CASRFMNTEAFF.

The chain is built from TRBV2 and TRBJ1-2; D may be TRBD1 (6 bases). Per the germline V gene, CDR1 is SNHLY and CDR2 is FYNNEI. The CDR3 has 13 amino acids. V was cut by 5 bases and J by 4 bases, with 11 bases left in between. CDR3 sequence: CASSRDTSYGYTF. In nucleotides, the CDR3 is TGTGCCAGCAGTAGGGACACTTCCTATGGCTACACCTTC.

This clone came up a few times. The CDR3 coding sequence is TGTGCCAGCAGCTTGGGCAGGGGGCAGGACTATGGCTACACCTTC. Protein: CASSLGRGQDYGYTF. J is TRBJ1-2 and V is TRBV5-4; TRBD1 agrees at 8 bases. The ends lost 0 bases at V and 3 bases at J; junction bases unmatched: 4. The V gene's germline CDR1 is SGHNT and CDR2 YYREEE (reference sequence). CDR3 length: 15 residues.

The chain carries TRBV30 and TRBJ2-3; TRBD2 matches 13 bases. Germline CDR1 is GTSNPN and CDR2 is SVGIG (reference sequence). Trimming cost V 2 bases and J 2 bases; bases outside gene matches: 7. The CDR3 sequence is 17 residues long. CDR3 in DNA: TGTGCCTGGAGTCGGGGACTAGCGGGGCAGATCACAGATACGCAGTATTTT. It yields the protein CAWSRGLAGQITDTQYF.

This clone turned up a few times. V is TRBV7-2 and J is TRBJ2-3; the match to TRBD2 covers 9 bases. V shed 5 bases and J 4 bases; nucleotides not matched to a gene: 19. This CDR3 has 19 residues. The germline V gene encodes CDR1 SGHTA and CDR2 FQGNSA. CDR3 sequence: CASSPLIRRGGRGADTQYF. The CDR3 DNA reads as TGTGCCAGCAGCCCGCTAATTAGGCGGGGGGGCCGTGGCGCAGATACGCAGTATTTT.

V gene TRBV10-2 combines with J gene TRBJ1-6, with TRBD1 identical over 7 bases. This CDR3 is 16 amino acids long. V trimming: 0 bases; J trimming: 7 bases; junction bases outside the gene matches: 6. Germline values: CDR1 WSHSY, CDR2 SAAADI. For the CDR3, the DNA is TGCGCCAGCAGTGAGTCGACAGGGTCGTGGAATTCACCCCTCCACTTT. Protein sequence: CASSESTGSWNSPLHF.

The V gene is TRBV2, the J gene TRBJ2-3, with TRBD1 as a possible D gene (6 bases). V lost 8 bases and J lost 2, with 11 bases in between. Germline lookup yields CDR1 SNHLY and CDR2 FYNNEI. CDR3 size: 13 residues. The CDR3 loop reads CASSWDNTDTQYF. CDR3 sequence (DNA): TGTGCCAGCTCTTGGGACAACACAGATACGCAGTATTTT.